This record looks at one TCR beta chain sequence and its context. Those enrolled, adults aged 18 to 89 years, came from 25 or so US areas. Participants had their cohort set by participant-reported clinical history. Cohort 3 donors were reported recovered after two negative PCRs, clearance, or symptom resolution. TCRdb keeps only in-frame clones here, not all; method: immunoSEQ multiplex PCR. The data show approximately 490,000 clones, 80% to 90% seen once. The data originate from a study of blood T cell repertoires in COVID-19. Study overall: The United States, Italy and Spain supplied acute and convalescent COVID-19 samples.

In germline, CDR1 is LNHDA, CDR2 SQIVND (reference sequence). This CDR3 spans 15 amino acids. Trimming removed 6 bases from V and 2 bases from J; junction bases left unmatched: 3. The receptor was derived from a woman aged 55-70 years who had recovered from COVID-19. The sample consisted of PBMCs or T cells enriched from blood (not recorded which). The V call is TRBV19, the J call TRBJ2-2; 10 positions agree with TRBD1. The CDR3, as DNA: TGTGCCAGTAGACGGGACAGGGGAAACACCGGGGAGCTGTTTTTT. Amino acids: CASRRDRGNTGELFF.